This TCR beta chain was captured in a study of T cell repertoires in cytomegalovirus infection. MiXCR, applied by TCRdb to the reads, yields one record per CDR3 protein. The table lists approximately 300,000 distinct CDR3 sequences, almost 30% of them singletons. Turning to this clonotype: Antigen specificity is unknown.

Study conclusions and caveats: The ex vivo response showed dominance by HLA-C-restricted CMV-specific TCR beta clonotypes.

The input for sequencing was cultured PBMCs, taken from culture after CMV antigen stimulation. This receptor was obtained from a human donor in good health (CMV status not recorded). Some clones in this sample may be carry-over from other donors' samples.

CDR3 sequence: CACTALGGNTIYF. CDR3 in DNA: TGTGCCTGCACCGCCTTGGGGGGAAACACCATATATTTT. The gene calls are TRBV7-1 and TRBJ1-3; D is uncertain. TRBV7-1 is annotated as an ORF whose role is uncertain. Trimming took 11 bases from V and 4 from J, leaving 15 bases between them. This CDR3 comprises 13 residues.